The 16 T cell receptor beta chains in this list originate from one sample, sequenced in a study of blood T cell repertoires in COVID-19. Repertoires were generated with immunoSEQ multiplex PCR, while TCRdb's copy carries only in-frame clones and drops some. The data contain just over 150,000 clones, just under 95% of them singletons. The sequenced sample was peripheral blood. The receptor source for this set is a woman in her forties or fifties with acute or convalescent COVID-19.

The genes are TRBV5-4 and TRBJ1-1; 8 nucleotides match TRBD1. Germline V gene data show CDR1 as SGHNT and CDR2 as YYREEE (reference sequence). The J segment lost 3 bases and the V segment lost 4 bases, leaving 8 bases of the junction unmatched. The CDR3 totals 15 residues. DNA of the CDR3: TGTGCCAGCAGCCCTGGGGGACAGGCGGACACTGAAGCTTTCTTT. This sequence encodes CASSPGGQADTEAFF.

In this sample, this clone turned up once. The chain is built from TRBV11-2 and TRBJ1-4; 8 bases are shared with TRBD1. The CDR3 has 15 residues. Germline trimming cut 1 base from V and 8 bases from J; bases unmatched to any gene: 6. Germline CDR1 reads SGHAT; CDR2 reads FQNNGV. The CDR3 DNA reads TGTGCCAGCAGCTTAGCCCAGGGGGCAGGAGAAAAACTGTTTTTT. Protein sequence: CASSLAQGAGEKLFF.

This chain links TRBV6-5 with TRBJ2-7, with TRBD2 as a possible D gene (6 bases). Germline lookup yields CDR1 MNHEY and CDR2 SVGAGI. V lost 6 bases and J lost 5, with 14 bases in between. The CDR3 loop spans 13 amino acids. CDR3 amino acids: CASRPGLRDEQYF. The CDR3 DNA sequence: TGTGCCAGCAGGCCAGGACTACGCGACGAGCAGTACTTC.

The J gene is TRBJ1-2, the V gene TRBV10-3; 12 bases map to TRBD1. Germline V gene data show CDR1 as ENHRY and CDR2 as SYGVKD. V gave up 6 bases and J gave up 4 bases; unmatched junction bases: 6. The CDR3 is 15 amino acids. The CDR3 DNA is TGTGCCATCAGCTCCGGGACAGGGGGCCCCTATGGCTACACCTTC. It translates to CAISSGTGGPYGYTF.

The rearrangement uses TRBV5-5 and TRBJ2-7; the D gene is possibly TRBD2 (6 bases). Trimming cost V 5 bases and J 3 bases, with 18 bases left between them. Germline CDR1 reads SGHKS; CDR2 reads YYEKEE (reference sequence). The CDR3 has 15 residues. CDR3 DNA: TGTGCCAGCAGTCGATCGGGGGATCCCCGCTACGAGCAGTACTTC. It specifies CASSRSGDPRYEQYF.

The rearrangement links TRBV19 to TRBJ2-1; 10 bases map to TRBD1. From germline, CDR1 is LNHDA and CDR2 SQIVND (reference sequence). CDR3 length equals 16 residues. V gave up 4 bases and J gave up 7 bases; unmatched junction bases: 10. The CDR3 protein is CASSTFGTGAWNEQFF. In DNA form, the CDR3 reads TGTGCCAGTAGTACGTTTGGGACAGGGGCTTGGAATGAGCAGTTCTTC.

This chain joins TRBV2 and TRBJ2-1; the match to TRBD2 covers 8 bases. V lost 2 bases to trimming and J lost 6 bases; unmatched junction nucleotides: 6. This CDR3 is built from 15 residues. Germline CDR1 and CDR2: SNHLY and FYNNEI. The CDR3 region has the DNA TGTGCCAGCAGTGAACCCGGGGGGGCCTCCAATGAGCAGTTCTTC. This sequence encodes CASSEPGGASNEQFF. Filled out from reference TRBV2 and TRBJ2-1, the complete variable domain reads EPEVTQTPSHQVTQMGQEVILRCVPISNHLYFYWYRQILGQKVEFLVSFYNNEISEKSEIFDDQFSVERPDGSNFTLKIRSTKLEDSAMYFCASSEPGGASNEQFFGPGTRLTVL.

This rearrangement joins TRBV27 to TRBJ2-7; 9 nucleotides line up with TRBD1. Germline assignment: CDR1 MNHEY and CDR2 SMNVEV (reference sequence). V gave up 4 bases and J gave up 4 bases; unmatched junction bases: 2. The CDR3 consists of 13 residues. The CDR3 sequence is CASSSGTGYEQYF. Written as DNA, the CDR3 is TGTGCCAGCAGTTCAGGGACAGGGTACGAGCAGTACTTC.

This clone was counted once. The gene calls are TRBV25-1 and TRBJ2-1, with a tentative D call TRBD1 (6 bases). V was shortened by 1 base and J by 1 base, with 11 bases between the two germline ends. From germline, CDR1 is MGHDK and CDR2 SYGVNS. The CDR3 is 16 amino acids. CDR3 nucleotide sequence: TGTGCCAGCAGTGAATTATCACAGGGTTCCTACAATGAGCAGTTCTTC. This codes for CASSELSQGSYNEQFF.

The chain uses TRBV15 and TRBJ2-7, with 16 bases aligning to TRBD2. Germline V lookup: CDR1 LNHNV, CDR2 YYDKDF (reference sequence). This CDR3 is 19 amino acids long. J was trimmed by 0 bases and V by 0 bases; bases with no gene match: 5. The CDR3 loop is CATSRDKGTSGRASYEQYF. The CDR3 nucleotides read TGTGCCACCAGCAGAGATAAAGGGACTAGCGGGAGGGCCTCCTACGAGCAGTACTTC.

This chain links TRBV6-5 with TRBJ2-2; 7 nucleotides match TRBD1. V trimming: 6 bases; J trimming: 6 bases; junction bases outside the gene matches: 7. The CDR3 is 14 amino acids. Germline loops: CDR1 MNHEY, CDR2 SVGAGI. The CDR3 DNA follows: TGTGCCAGCAGACTCAAGGGGGCTCCCGGGGAGCTGTTTTTT. Protein sequence: CASRLKGAPGELFF.

The sample holds one count of this clone. The chain has TRBV4-1 and TRBJ1-1; TRBD1 matches 8 bases. The CDR3 is 14 residues long. The V gene's germline CDR1 is MGHRA and CDR2 YSYEKL. Trimming at V came to 5 bases and at J to 5 bases, leaving 7 bases not matched to a gene. This chain's CDR3 is CASSVDRVTTEAFF. CDR3 coding DNA: TGCGCCAGCAGCGTGGACAGGGTCACGACTGAAGCTTTCTTT.

This clone was picked up one time. V and J are TRBV6-5 and TRBJ2-7; 7 bases are shared with TRBD1. The germline V gene has CDR1 MNHEY and CDR2 SVGAGI. CDR3 size: 13 residues. V lost 8 bases and J lost 7; bases outside the gene matches: 11. The DNA for the CDR3 is TGTGCCAGCTGCCTTTCCGGGACAGATGAGCAGTACTTC. Its translation: CASCLSGTDEQYF.

Only one count was recorded for this clone. The rearrangement links TRBV7-9 to TRBJ1-4, with D possibly matching TRBD1 (6 bases). Germline V gives CDR1 SEHNR, CDR2 FQNEAQ (reference sequence). The CDR3 consists of 15 residues. V was cut by 4 bases and J by 0 bases, with 9 bases left in between. The CDR3 DNA follows: TGTGCCAGCAGCTCCCGACAGGCAACTAATGAAAAACTGTTTTTT. Translated, it gives CASSSRQATNEKLFF. Full variable domain (remainder filled in from reference TRBV7-9 and TRBJ1-4): DTGVSQNPRHKITKRGQNVTFRCDPISEHNRLYWYRQTLGQGPEFLTYFQNEAQLEKSRLLSDRFSAERPKGSFSTLEIQRTEQGDSAMYLCASSSRQATNEKLFFGSGTQLSVL.

The chain recombines TRBV10-1 with TRBJ2-7, with TRBD1 matching over 8 bases. The CDR3 sequence is 13 residues long. Germline V gene sequence: CDR1 WNHNN, CDR2 SYGVQD (reference sequence). The ends lost 8 bases at V and 7 bases at J; junction bases unmatched: 10. CDR3 sequence: CASFRTGLKEQYF. Here the CDR3 DNA reads TGCGCCAGCTTTAGGACAGGGTTGAAGGAGCAGTACTTC.

The chain couples TRBV10-3 to TRBJ2-2; tentative D call: TRBD2 (6 bases). Germline lookup yields CDR1 ENHRY and CDR2 SYGVKD. V lost 4 bases to trimming and J lost 6 bases, with 15 bases between them. The CDR3 loop spans 15 amino acids. CDR3 residues: CAISGTTPGAGELFF. In nucleotides, the CDR3 is TGTGCCATCAGTGGGACCACCCCGGGAGCCGGGGAGCTGTTTTTT.